Listed below are T cell receptor beta chains from one sample, sequenced in a study of a mutant IDH1 vaccine in newly diagnosed glioma. Libraries were prepared by immunoSEQ multiplex PCR; TCRdb keeps only in-frame clonotypes and omits some of them. The sample carries around 65,000 clones, around 86% recorded once. The antigens for these receptors are not known. Specimen: PBMCs, collected from a glioma patient whose treatment included an IDH1 peptide vaccine. These receptors were taken from a man aged 30-40 years with glioma. Each CDR3 is given with its conserved first and last residue. The order of the fields is CDR3 DNA, CDR3 protein, J gene, V gene, clone size, D gene. The D gene is left open where the match is weak. Clone size is shown for a subset of rows, as once, few, many or a class of expanded clone.

CDR3nt: TGTGCCAGTAGTTCATGGACAGGGGCTAGCAATCAGCCCCAGCATTTT; CDR3aa: CASSSWTGASNQPQHF; j_gene: TRBJ1-5; v_gene: TRBV19; abundance: few; d_gene: TRBD1
CDR3nt: TGTGCCAGTAGGAGGCAGCAGAACACTGAAGCTTTCTTT; CDR3aa: CASRRQQNTEAFF; j_gene: TRBJ1-1; v_gene: TRBV19; abundance: -; d_gene: -
CDR3nt: TGCAGCGTTGAAGATCCTGAGTTTGGGACAGCTAATGAAAAACTGTTTTTT; CDR3aa: CSVEDPEFGTANEKLFF; j_gene: TRBJ1-4; v_gene: TRBV29-1; abundance: -; d_gene: TRBD1
CDR3nt: TGTGCCAGCAGCTTAGCCCTAGCGGGGGAAGAGACCCAGTACTTC; CDR3aa: CASSLALAGEETQYF; j_gene: TRBJ2-5; v_gene: TRBV7-7; abundance: -; d_gene: TRBD2
CDR3nt: TGTGCCTGGAGCCTAGGCCGGACTAGCGGGGCTCGGTACGAGCAGTACTTC; CDR3aa: CAWSLGRTSGARYEQYF; j_gene: TRBJ2-7; v_gene: TRBV30; abundance: -; d_gene: TRBD2
CDR3nt: TGTGCCAGCTCATCGTATCAGCAGGTCCCCCCTAACTATGGCTACACCTTC; CDR3aa: CASSSYQQVPPNYGYTF; j_gene: TRBJ1-2; v_gene: TRBV18; abundance: -; d_gene: -
CDR3nt: TGTGCCAGCAGCTCGACAGGGGGATCCTACGGGCAGTACTTC; CDR3aa: CASSSTGGSYGQYF; j_gene: TRBJ2-7; v_gene: TRBV7-8; abundance: -; d_gene: TRBD1
CDR3nt: TGTGCCAGCAGCCAAGATTCGGTAATAAATGAGCAGTTCTTC; CDR3aa: CASSQDSVINEQFF; j_gene: TRBJ2-1; v_gene: TRBV14; abundance: -; d_gene: -
CDR3nt: TGTGCCAGCAGCTTAGGACAGGTCTCGCAGTATTTT; CDR3aa: CASSLGQVSQYF; j_gene: TRBJ2-3; v_gene: TRBV14; abundance: -; d_gene: TRBD1
CDR3nt: TGTGCCAGCAGTGGGAACAGGGGGCTCTACCAAGAGACCCAGTACTTC; CDR3aa: CASSGNRGLYQETQYF; j_gene: TRBJ2-5; v_gene: TRBV2; abundance: -; d_gene: TRBD1
CDR3nt: TGTGCCAGCAGCTCCACCGGGAAGAAATATGGCTACACCTTC; CDR3aa: CASSSTGKKYGYTF; j_gene: TRBJ1-2; v_gene: TRBV7-9; abundance: medium-sized; d_gene: -
CDR3nt: TGTGCTAGTGGTTTGTGGGCATCGGGCAATCAGCCCCAGCATTTT; CDR3aa: CASGLWASGNQPQHF; j_gene: TRBJ1-5; v_gene: TRBV12-5; abundance: -; d_gene: -
CDR3nt: TGCGCCAGCAGCTTGGGTTCTCTGGGAACTGAAGCTTTCTTT; CDR3aa: CASSLGSLGTEAFF; j_gene: TRBJ1-1; v_gene: TRBV5-1; abundance: few; d_gene: -
CDR3nt: TGTGCCAGCAGTGAACCGGTAGCAGGGCCCAACACCGGGGAGCTGTTTTTT; CDR3aa: CASSEPVAGPNTGELFF; j_gene: TRBJ2-2; v_gene: TRBV2; abundance: -; d_gene: -
CDR3nt: TGCGCCAGCAGCAGCGGGACAGCTCTTTATGGCTACACCTTC; CDR3aa: CASSSGTALYGYTF; j_gene: TRBJ1-2; v_gene: TRBV5-1; abundance: once; d_gene: TRBD1
CDR3nt: TGCGCCAGCAGCCAAGATTCCGGGTACCCCTTTGGCTACACCTTC; CDR3aa: CASSQDSGYPFGYTF; j_gene: TRBJ1-2; v_gene: TRBV4-1; abundance: -; d_gene: -
CDR3nt: TGTGCCAGCAGCGGATCTACTAACTATGGCTACACCTTC; CDR3aa: CASSGSTNYGYTF; j_gene: TRBJ1-2; v_gene: TRBV6-5; abundance: -; d_gene: -
CDR3nt: TGCAGCGTTGAGGGGCTCGGACAGGAGTATGGCTACACCTTC; CDR3aa: CSVEGLGQEYGYTF; j_gene: TRBJ1-2; v_gene: TRBV29-1; abundance: -; d_gene: TRBD1
CDR3nt: TGTGCCAGCAGTTACTCGCGAGAGACCCAGTACTTC; CDR3aa: CASSYSRETQYF; j_gene: TRBJ2-5; v_gene: TRBV6-5; abundance: -; d_gene: -
CDR3nt: TGTGCCAGCTCTTTTATCGGGACAGGAGATACTTACGAGCAGTACTTC; CDR3aa: CASSFIGTGDTYEQYF; j_gene: TRBJ2-7; v_gene: TRBV27; abundance: -; d_gene: TRBD1
CDR3nt: TGTGCCAGTAGATCAAAATTCGGACAGGGAGTAGGAGAGACCCAGTACTTC; CDR3aa: CASRSKFGQGVGETQYF; j_gene: TRBJ2-5; v_gene: TRBV19; abundance: -; d_gene: TRBD1
CDR3nt: TGCAGCGTGGCCGGGCCATACACCGGGGAGCTGTTTTTT; CDR3aa: CSVAGPYTGELFF; j_gene: TRBJ2-2; v_gene: TRBV29-1; abundance: -; d_gene: -
CDR3nt: TGTGCCAGCAGTCCCAAATTCAGGGTTTTTGGCTATGGCTACACCTTC; CDR3aa: CASSPKFRVFGYGYTF; j_gene: TRBJ1-2; v_gene: TRBV28; abundance: -; d_gene: -
CDR3nt: TGTGCCAGCAGTTCAGCTAGGGGCAGGGGGATTTTATCTGGAAACACCATATATTTT; CDR3aa: CASSSARGRGILSGNTIYF; j_gene: TRBJ1-3; v_gene: TRBV9; abundance: -; d_gene: TRBD1
CDR3nt: TGCAGCGTTGCAAGAGGGTCAAGGGGCTACGAGCAGTACTTC; CDR3aa: CSVARGSRGYEQYF; j_gene: TRBJ2-7; v_gene: TRBV29-1; abundance: -; d_gene: -
CDR3nt: TGTGCCAGCAGCTTATATTCCACAGATACGCAGTATTTT; CDR3aa: CASSLYSTDTQYF; j_gene: TRBJ2-3; v_gene: TRBV11-2; abundance: -; d_gene: -
CDR3nt: TGTGCCAGCAGCCAGGGCAGGCCAGATTGGCCCCAGCATTTT; CDR3aa: CASSQGRPDWPQHF; j_gene: TRBJ1-5; v_gene: TRBV2; abundance: -; d_gene: -
CDR3nt: TGCGCCAGCAGTGAGGTCTATGGGGCCGGGGAGACCCAGTACTTC; CDR3aa: CASSEVYGAGETQYF; j_gene: TRBJ2-5; v_gene: TRBV10-2; abundance: -; d_gene: -
CDR3nt: TGCGCCAGCAGCTCCGGGACAGGTACCGCCGAGCAGTACTTC; CDR3aa: CASSSGTGTAEQYF; j_gene: TRBJ2-7; v_gene: TRBV5-1; abundance: -; d_gene: TRBD1
CDR3nt: TGTGCCAGTATAGGGCTTTACACTGAAGCTTTCTTT; CDR3aa: CASIGLYTEAFF; j_gene: TRBJ1-1; v_gene: TRBV19; abundance: -; d_gene: -
CDR3nt: TGTGCCAGCAGCATCTTGACTAGACGAACCTCTGGGGCCAACGTCCTGACTTTC; CDR3aa: CASSILTRRTSGANVLTF; j_gene: TRBJ2-6; v_gene: TRBV5-6; abundance: -; d_gene: -
CDR3nt: TGTGCCAGCAGCCCGGTGTCTAGCACTGAAGCTTTCTTT; CDR3aa: CASSPVSSTEAFF; j_gene: TRBJ1-1; v_gene: TRBV28; abundance: few; d_gene: -
CDR3nt: TGTGCCAGCAGCTACGCAGGGGATGGCAATCAGCCCCAGCATTTT; CDR3aa: CASSYAGDGNQPQHF; j_gene: TRBJ1-5; v_gene: TRBV7-9; abundance: few; d_gene: -
CDR3nt: TGTGCCAGCAGCTTTAAGGGGACAGGGGGACGCGGAGGCAATCAGCCCCAGCATTTT; CDR3aa: CASSFKGTGGRGGNQPQHF; j_gene: TRBJ1-5; v_gene: TRBV5-4; abundance: -; d_gene: TRBD1
CDR3nt: TGTGCCAGCAGCTTTCGGGGTCTCCATGAGCAGTTCTTC; CDR3aa: CASSFRGLHEQFF; j_gene: TRBJ2-1; v_gene: TRBV7-9; abundance: -; d_gene: -
CDR3nt: TGTGCCAGCAGCTTAGGTGGACAGGGCTATGGCTACACCTTC; CDR3aa: CASSLGGQGYGYTF; j_gene: TRBJ1-2; v_gene: TRBV7-6; abundance: -; d_gene: TRBD1
CDR3nt: TGCAGCGTGAGAAACGGGGGCTACACCTTC; CDR3aa: CSVRNGGYTF; j_gene: TRBJ1-2; v_gene: TRBV29-1; abundance: -; d_gene: -
CDR3nt: TGTGCCAGCTCTCAGGCAGCTTATAGCAATCAGCCCCAGCATTTT; CDR3aa: CASSQAAYSNQPQHF; j_gene: TRBJ1-5; v_gene: TRBV6-1; abundance: -; d_gene: -
CDR3nt: TGTGCCAGCAGCTTGGCAGGGTCGGGCAATCAGCCCCAGCATTTT; CDR3aa: CASSLAGSGNQPQHF; j_gene: TRBJ1-5; v_gene: TRBV5-5; abundance: -; d_gene: -
CDR3nt: TGTGCCAGCAGCCGTATGGGCGGGGGTTACAGGAAAACTGAAGCTTTCTTT; CDR3aa: CASSRMGGGYRKTEAFF; j_gene: TRBJ1-1; v_gene: TRBV9; abundance: -; d_gene: -
CDR3nt: TGTGCCAGCAGCGTATCGGGTCAGGGCGGCTACGAGCAGTACTTC; CDR3aa: CASSVSGQGGYEQYF; j_gene: TRBJ2-7; v_gene: TRBV9; abundance: -; d_gene: -
CDR3nt: TGTGCCAGCAGTTACGACAGGGGCAACGAGCAGTACTTC; CDR3aa: CASSYDRGNEQYF; j_gene: TRBJ2-7; v_gene: TRBV6-5; abundance: -; d_gene: TRBD1
CDR3nt: TGTGCCAGCTTACTGGACAGGTCCGCTGAAGCTTTCTTT; CDR3aa: CASLLDRSAEAFF; j_gene: TRBJ1-1; v_gene: TRBV18; abundance: few; d_gene: TRBD1
CDR3nt: TGTGCCAGCAGCGCCCCCGACCGGGACAGGGGTTACGAGCAGTACTTC; CDR3aa: CASSAPDRDRGYEQYF; j_gene: TRBJ2-7; v_gene: TRBV7-8; abundance: -; d_gene: TRBD1
CDR3nt: TGTGCCACCCGACCAGGACCCCCCACAGATACGCAGTATTTT; CDR3aa: CATRPGPPTDTQYF; j_gene: TRBJ2-3; v_gene: TRBV19; abundance: -; d_gene: -
CDR3nt: TGTGCCAGCAGTTACCGCCTGATGGTGAACACTGAAGCTTTCTTT; CDR3aa: CASSYRLMVNTEAFF; j_gene: TRBJ1-1; v_gene: TRBV6-5; abundance: -; d_gene: -
CDR3nt: TGTGCCAGTAGTGGGGCCAGGGGGTACACTGAAGCTTTCTTT; CDR3aa: CASSGARGYTEAFF; j_gene: TRBJ1-1; v_gene: TRBV19; abundance: once; d_gene: TRBD1
CDR3nt: TGTGCCAGCAGTTTCTCGACGTCAAACTATGGCTACACCTTC; CDR3aa: CASSFSTSNYGYTF; j_gene: TRBJ1-2; v_gene: TRBV27; abundance: -; d_gene: -
CDR3nt: TGTGCCAGCAGTTACTCGAGGGACAGGGGCTCCTACGAGCAGTACTTC; CDR3aa: CASSYSRDRGSYEQYF; j_gene: TRBJ2-7; v_gene: TRBV6-6; abundance: -; d_gene: TRBD1
CDR3nt: TGTGCCAGCAGCCCCCCCGGGGCCCTGGGGGAGACCCAGTACTTC; CDR3aa: CASSPPGALGETQYF; j_gene: TRBJ2-5; v_gene: TRBV5-4; abundance: -; d_gene: -
CDR3nt: TGTGCCAGCCATCGAACCGGGACAGGGGGTGGAAACACCATATATTTT; CDR3aa: CASHRTGTGGGNTIYF; j_gene: TRBJ1-3; v_gene: TRBV7-8; abundance: -; d_gene: TRBD1